These T cell receptor beta chains were read from a single sample in a study of OX40 agonist ivuxolimab in advanced cancers. Only in-frame clones appear in the TCRdb table, and some are missing; sequencing was by immunoSEQ multiplex PCR. The sample lists approximately 70,000 clones; around 86% were seen once. The specimen comprised CD4+ or CD8+ T cells sorted from blood, sampled in a trial of the OX40 agonist ivuxolimab. These receptors all come from an adult with an advanced solid tumor such as melanoma, head and neck, liver or kidney cancer. The CDR3 runs from the conserved cysteine through the conserved F or W. The D gene is left open where the match is weak. Clone size is not always given. Where it is, it says once, few, many or a class for expanded clones.

>.|.|TRBJ1-5|14|TRBV6-1
CASLKWGSNQPQHF
TGTGCCAGCTTAAAATGGGGGAGCAATCAGCCCCAGCATTTT
>once|.|TRBJ2-1|14|TRBV2
CASSGLVGVNEQFF
TGTGCCAGCAGTGGGCTGGTAGGGGTCAATGAGCAGTTCTTC
>.|TRBD1|TRBJ1-1|18|TRBV7-3
CASSLRGQGAGMNTEAFF
TGTGCCAGCAGCTTACGGGGACAGGGGGCAGGGATGAACACTGAAGCTTTCTTT
>.|TRBD1|TRBJ2-2|15|TRBV9
CASSASQGAIGELFF
TGTGCCAGCAGCGCGTCACAGGGGGCGATCGGGGAGCTGTTTTTT
>.|.|TRBJ1-1|15|TRBV14
CASSQDPARNTEAFF
TGTGCCAGCAGCCAAGATCCCGCCAGGAACACTGAAGCTTTCTTT
>.|.|TRBJ2-5|15|TRBV11-3
CASSLRTSGEETQYF
TGTGCCAGCAGTCTAAGGACCTCCGGGGAGGAGACCCAGTACTTC
>few|.|TRBJ2-3|15|TRBV7-9
CASSFPRVSTDTQYF
TGTGCCAGCAGCTTCCCCCGGGTTAGCACAGATACGCAGTATTTT
>few|.|TRBJ2-7|15|TRBV27
CASSSLGQPRDEQYF
TGTGCCAGCAGTTCGCTAGGACAGCCTCGCGACGAGCAGTACTTC
>.|TRBD2|TRBJ2-1|17|TRBV27
CASSLGLAGGRYNEQFF
TGTGCCAGCAGTTTGGGACTAGCGGGGGGGCGGTACAATGAGCAGTTCTTC
>.|TRBD2|TRBJ2-3|16|TRBV5-1
CASSLGLAETTDTQYF
TGCGCCAGCAGCTTGGGACTAGCGGAGACCACAGATACGCAGTATTTT
>.|.|TRBJ2-7|13|TRBV19
CASSPVSRGEQYF
TGTGCCAGTAGTCCCGTTTCGCGGGGAGAGCAGTACTTC
>once|.|TRBJ2-3|13|TRBV4-1
CASSDPTTDTQYF
TGCGCCAGCAGCGACCCTACTACAGATACGCAGTATTTT
>.|.|TRBJ1-2|10|TRBV28
CASSSNGYTF
TGTGCCAGCAGTTCAAATGGTTACACCTTC
>.|.|TRBJ1-2|12|TRBV6-5
CASSYSTDGYTF
TGTGCCAGCAGTTACTCGACAGATGGCTACACCTTC
>.|.|TRBJ1-2|16|TRBV5-1
CASSLEEYRSDYGYTF
TGCGCCAGCAGCTTGGAAGAGTACCGAAGTGACTATGGCTACACCTTC
>.|.|TRBJ1-3|15|TRBV7-3
CASSSTSGPGNTIYF
TGTGCCAGCAGCTCAACTTCTGGCCCTGGAAACACCATATATTTT
>.|.|TRBJ1-2|12|TRBV4-1
CASSQVGAAYTF
TGCGCCAGCAGCCAAGTTGGGGCGGCCTACACCTTC
>.|.|TRBJ1-1|15|TRBV7-2
CASSLVGGPQTEAFF
TGTGCCAGCAGCTTAGTGGGCGGACCCCAGACTGAAGCTTTCTTT
>.|.|TRBJ1-1|13|TRBV21-1
CASRQSGDTEAFF
TGTGCCAGCAGGCAAAGTGGGGACACTGAAGCTTTCTTT
>.|.|TRBJ1-1|15|TRBV5-1
CASSLAPGLGTEAFF
TGCGCCAGCAGCTTGGCCCCAGGGTTAGGGACTGAAGCTTTCTTT
>once|TRBD1|TRBJ1-2|15|TRBV28
CASSGPGRGRYGYTF
TGTGCCAGCAGCGGTCCCGGCAGGGGGCGCTATGGCTACACCTTC
>.|.|TRBJ2-3|15|TRBV11-3
CASSNGQLSTDTQYF
TGTGCCAGCAGTAATGGACAACTGAGCACAGATACGCAGTATTTT
>.|.|TRBJ2-1|14|TRBV6-5
CASSYSIGVGEQFF
TGTGCCAGCAGTTACTCCATCGGAGTAGGTGAGCAGTTCTTC
>.|TRBD1|TRBJ2-3|16|TRBV6-5
CASSLGGTGAVDTQYF
TGTGCCAGCAGTTTAGGAGGGACAGGGGCGGTAGATACGCAGTATTTT
>.|.|TRBJ2-1|12|TRBV5-4
CASSLAGNEQFF
TGTGCCAGCAGCTTGGCCGGCAATGAGCAGTTCTTC
>few|.|TRBJ1-2|12|TRBV5-1
CASSQGGNGYTF
TGCGCCAGCAGCCAAGGGGGTAATGGCTACACCTTC
>.|TRBD1|TRBJ2-2|14|TRBV2
CASSVLQGSGELFF
TGTGCCAGCAGTGTACTACAGGGGAGCGGGGAGCTGTTTTTT
>.|.|TRBJ2-5|14|TRBV25-1
CASRNRTAQETQYF
TGTGCCAGCAGGAACCGGACGGCACAAGAGACCCAGTACTTC
>.|.|TRBJ2-5|15|TRBV10-3
CAISVEGGRGETQYF
TGTGCCATCAGTGTGGAGGGGGGCAGGGGCGAGACCCAGTACTTC
>.|.|TRBJ1-5|13|TRBV6-1
CASGRTYNQPQHF
TGTGCCTCGGGGCGAACGTACAATCAGCCCCAGCATTTT
>.|TRBD2|TRBJ2-3|16|TRBV5-1
CASSLAGTSDPDTQYF
TGCGCCAGCAGCTTGGCCGGGACTAGCGACCCAGATACGCAGTATTTT
>.|.|TRBJ2-2|14|TRBV7-7
CASTVGFNTGELFF
TGTGCTAGCACTGTGGGGTTCAACACCGGGGAGCTGTTTTTT
>.|TRBD2|TRBJ2-1|16|TRBV2
CAIKKLAESSYNEQFF
TGTGCCATCAAGAAACTAGCGGAAAGCTCCTACAATGAGCAGTTCTTC
>few|TRBD2|TRBJ2-2|15|TRBV7-3
CASSFLSGDAGELFF
TGTGCCAGCAGCTTCCTTAGCGGGGATGCCGGGGAGCTGTTTTTT
>once|.|TRBJ2-5|11|TRBV2
CASSKEKTQYF
TGTGCCAGCAGTAAAGAGAAGACCCAGTACTTC
>.|.|TRBJ2-3|16|TRBV27
CASSVQGGSRADTQYF
TGTGCCAGCAGTGTCCAGGGGGGGAGTCGGGCAGATACGCAGTATTTT
>.|.|TRBJ1-1|15|TRBV19
CASLNRRGRNTEAFF
TGTGCCAGTCTCAATCGACGGGGACGGAACACTGAAGCTTTCTTT
>.|.|TRBJ1-2|14|TRBV28
CASTPETSIYGYTF
TGTGCCAGCACCCCCGAAACAAGTATCTATGGCTACACCTTC
>.|.|TRBJ1-3|15|TRBV15
CATSRDGISGNTIYF
TGTGCCACCAGCAGAGACGGGATCTCTGGAAACACCATATATTTT